This T cell receptor (beta chain) appears in the sequencing data of a study of shared clonotypes between healthy human individuals (dated by TCRdb to between 2020 and 2021). About the study as a whole: The cohort comprised a couple of women and a few men aged 18 to 49 years. For each donor, three plates each were used for CD4 naive and CD4 memory, two plates were used for CD8 naive, and one plate was used for CD8 memory. Blood TCR repertoires of a handful of healthy adults were deeply sequenced to estimate repertoire size and the extent of clonotype sharing between individuals. Different laboratories and diverse techniques were used to prepare libraries and sequence TCR repertoires, to increase sequencing depth and limit assay-specific biases. Leukapheresis yielded between about 0.94 and 10 billion PBMCs per donor.

Note on this clone: Its antigen has not been determined. Per-base quality was not reported, and no clone a single base away is much larger than it.

Findings and caveats that apply to the study as a whole: Even with the large sequencing depth, rarefaction of the sorted-subset datasets indicated that sequencing was incomplete. The genetic and exposure-history diversity represented was limited by the small number of donors. Sampling was limited to blood, and TCR repertoires in tissue likely differ from TCR repertoires in blood. Naive subsets generally had larger estimated clonotype richness than memory subsets. Clonotypes shared by all four sorted-subset donors showed higher generation probabilities than non-shared clonotypes. Pairwise subsampling indicated that sequencing depth was expected to affect the degree of clonotype sharing among donors. About 5% of naive CD4, around 3.6% of naive CD8, roughly 2.4% of memory CD4, and about 0.4% of memory CD8 clonotypes were shared across several donors.

Donors were healthy HIV-negative adults with no recently reported acute infections or vaccinations. Only Caucasian adults living in Nashville, Tennessee, USA were represented among the donors. CD4+ T cells were enriched by magnetic negative selection; naive cells were then positively selected on CD45RA, and the negative fraction formed the memory subset. After blood collection by leukapheresis, PBMCs were isolated using Ficoll-Histopaque density gradient centrifugation and then cryopreserved in the vapor phase of liquid nitrogen. Purity and quantity of every magnetically sorted T cell population were checked by analytical flow cytometry. From each sorted fraction, genomic DNA was isolated and quantified by UV absorbance on a Nanodrop 2000c. TCR CDR3 regions were amplified from genomic DNA by multiplex PCR using the deep immunoSEQ assay. For each cell subset, the extracted genomic DNA was distributed evenly across all wells of several immunoSEQ 96-well plates, and each plate served as one replicate. For sorted subsets, 150 to 250 ng genomic DNA, equal to 30,000 or so T cell genomes, was loaded into each replicate PCR. Purified libraries were measured with a Qubit 3.0 fluorometer, size-checked on a Bioanalyzer 2100, and measured again with the KAPA Library Quantification kit. Each immunoSEQ 96-well plate was sequenced on its own single-read 150-cycle Illumina NextSeq 550 flow cell. The original pipeline was this. The immunoSEQ output contained only junctional sequences without quality scores, so filtering could not match that applied to full-length reads. Sequences were annotated with PyIR, a Python wrapper for IgBLAST v1.9, and V/J genes and CDR3 were assigned using IMGT germline references. Reads with weak V/J assignments (E-value above 1e-6), missing CDR3, stop codons, out-of-frame junctions, or ambiguous translated residues were removed. A V3J clonotype was defined by an identical inferred V gene, J gene, and CDR3 amino acid sequence. Percentage overlap between repertoires was computed as shared unique clonotypes divided by the size of the smaller repertoire. RTK rarefaction, the Chao1 estimator, and Recon v2.1 estimates of unobserved clonotypes were used to assess repertoire richness. Generation probabilities for all TCRbeta clonotypes obtained by the gDNA method from a handful of donors were computed using OLGA. In its TCRdb copy, this immuneACCESS table keeps in-frame sequences only and misses some clones. Where compared with another copy, unresolved V genes explain less than half of these, and the others have no known cause. V and J calls and clone size come straight from that table; D and trimming were deduced from the DNA. This sample comprises around 2,000,000 clones, about 95% of them detected only once. The ten most abundant clones make up about 0.13% of the sample.

V is trimmed back by 11 bases and J by 5 bases, and the junction contains 13 bases that no gene match accounts for. The cysteine opens and the phenylalanine closes a CDR3 of 14 amino acids. Only the CDR3 DNA stays, 42 bases, in frame from base 1. CDR1 MNHNY and CDR2 SVGAGI are derived from the germline V gene (reference sequence). The chain was built from TRBV6-6 and TRBJ2-3; 7 of the junction bases match TRBD1. Sequences were obtained from naive CD4+ T cells sorted from blood. Explained via the paper, the cell subset or site label denotes: CD45RA+ positively selected. This receptor was obtained from a man aged 18-30 years in good health. The CDR3: CAGRQGTTGDTQYF. The bases are TGTGCCGGTAGACAGGGCACAACTGGAGATACGCAGTATTTT.